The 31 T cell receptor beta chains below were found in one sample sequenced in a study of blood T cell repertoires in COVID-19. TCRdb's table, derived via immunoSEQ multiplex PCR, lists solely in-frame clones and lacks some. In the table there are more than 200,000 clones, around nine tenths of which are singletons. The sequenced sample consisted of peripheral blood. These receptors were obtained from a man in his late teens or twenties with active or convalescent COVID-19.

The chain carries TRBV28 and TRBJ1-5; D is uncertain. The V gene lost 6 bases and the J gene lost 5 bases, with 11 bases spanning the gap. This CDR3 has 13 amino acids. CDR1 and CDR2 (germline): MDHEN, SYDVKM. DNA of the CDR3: TGTGCCAGCAGCTCTTCGGAGTATCAGCCCCAGCATTTT. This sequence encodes CASSSSEYQPQHF. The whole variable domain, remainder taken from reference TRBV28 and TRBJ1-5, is DVKVTQSSRYLVKRTGEKVFLECVQDMDHENMFWYRQDPGLGLRLIYFSYDVKMKEKGDIPEGYSVSREKKERFSLILESASTNQTSMYLCASSSSEYQPQHFGDGTRLSIL.

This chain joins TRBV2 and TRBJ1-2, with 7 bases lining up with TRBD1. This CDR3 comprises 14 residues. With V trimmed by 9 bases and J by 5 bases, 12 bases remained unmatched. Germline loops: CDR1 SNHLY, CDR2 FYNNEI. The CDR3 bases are TGTGCCAGTCTAACGCCGGGACAGAAATATGGCTACACCTTC. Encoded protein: CASLTPGQKYGYTF.

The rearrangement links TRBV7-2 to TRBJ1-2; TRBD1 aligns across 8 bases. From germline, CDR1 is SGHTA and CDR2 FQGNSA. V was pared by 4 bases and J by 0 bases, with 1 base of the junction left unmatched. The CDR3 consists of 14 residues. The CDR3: CASSSTGANYGYTF. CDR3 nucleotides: TGTGCCAGCAGCTCGACAGGGGCTAACTATGGCTACACCTTC.

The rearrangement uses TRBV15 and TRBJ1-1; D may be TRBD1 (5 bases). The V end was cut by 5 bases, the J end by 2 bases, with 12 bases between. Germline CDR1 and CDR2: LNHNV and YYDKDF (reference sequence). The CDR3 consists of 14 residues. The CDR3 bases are TGTGCCACCAGCGCAAGGGGAAGTAACACTGAAGCTTTCTTT. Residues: CATSARGSNTEAFF.

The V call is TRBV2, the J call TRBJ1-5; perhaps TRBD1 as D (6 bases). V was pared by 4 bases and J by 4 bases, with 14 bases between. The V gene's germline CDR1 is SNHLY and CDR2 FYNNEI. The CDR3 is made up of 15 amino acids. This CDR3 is CASSADSGVNQPQHF. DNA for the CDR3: TGTGCCAGCAGTGCGGACAGTGGCGTGAATCAGCCCCAGCATTTT.

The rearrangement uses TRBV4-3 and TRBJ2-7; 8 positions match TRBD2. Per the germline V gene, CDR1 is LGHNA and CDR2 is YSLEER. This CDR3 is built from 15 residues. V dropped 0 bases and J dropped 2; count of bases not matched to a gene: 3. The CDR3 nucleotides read TGCGCCAGCAGCCAAGATACTAGCGGAGCCTACGAGCAGTACTTC. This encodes CASSQDTSGAYEQYF.

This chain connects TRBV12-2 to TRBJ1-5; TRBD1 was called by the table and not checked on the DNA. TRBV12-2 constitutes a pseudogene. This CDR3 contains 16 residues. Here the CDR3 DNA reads TGTGCAAGTCGCTCCGACAGGGGATATAGCAATCAGCCCCAGCATTTT. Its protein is CASRSDRGYSNQPQHF.

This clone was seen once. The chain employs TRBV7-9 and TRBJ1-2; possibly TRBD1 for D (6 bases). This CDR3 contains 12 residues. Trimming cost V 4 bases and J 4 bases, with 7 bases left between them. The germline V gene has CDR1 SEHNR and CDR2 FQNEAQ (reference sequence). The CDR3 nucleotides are TGTGCCAGCAGCTCAGGGGCCTATGGCTACACCTTC. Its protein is CASSSGAYGYTF.

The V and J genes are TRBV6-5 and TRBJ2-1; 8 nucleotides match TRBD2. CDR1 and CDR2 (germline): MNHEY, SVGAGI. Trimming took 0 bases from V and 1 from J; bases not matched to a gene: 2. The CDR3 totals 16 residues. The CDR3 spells CASSYSRLASYNEQFF. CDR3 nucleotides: TGTGCCAGCAGTTACTCTCGACTAGCGTCCTACAATGAGCAGTTCTTC.

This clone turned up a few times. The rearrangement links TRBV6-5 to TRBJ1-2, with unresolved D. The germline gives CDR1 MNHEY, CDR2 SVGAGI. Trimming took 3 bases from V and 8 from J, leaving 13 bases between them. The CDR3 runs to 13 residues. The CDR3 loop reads CASSYSRVYGYTF. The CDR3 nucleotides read TGTGCCAGCAGTTATTCGAGGGTATACGGCTACACCTTC.

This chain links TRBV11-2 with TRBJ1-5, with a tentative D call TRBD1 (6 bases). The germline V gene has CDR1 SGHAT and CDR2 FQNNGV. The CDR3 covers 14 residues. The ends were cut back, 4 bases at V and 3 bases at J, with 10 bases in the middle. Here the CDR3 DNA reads TGTGCCAGCAGCTCCGGACAGCTCAATCAGCCCCAGCATTTT. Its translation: CASSSGQLNQPQHF.

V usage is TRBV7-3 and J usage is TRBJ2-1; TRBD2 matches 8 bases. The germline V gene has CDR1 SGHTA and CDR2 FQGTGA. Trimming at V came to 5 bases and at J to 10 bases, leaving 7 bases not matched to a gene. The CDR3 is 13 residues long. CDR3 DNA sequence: TGTGCCAGCAGCGCGGGACTAGTGAACGAGCAGTTCTTC. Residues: CASSAGLVNEQFF.

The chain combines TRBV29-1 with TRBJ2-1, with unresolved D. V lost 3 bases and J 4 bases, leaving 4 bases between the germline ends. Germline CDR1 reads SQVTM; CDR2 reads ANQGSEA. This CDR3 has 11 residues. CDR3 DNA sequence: TGCAGCGTTGAGCGATACAATGAGCAGTTCTTC. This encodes CSVERYNEQFF.

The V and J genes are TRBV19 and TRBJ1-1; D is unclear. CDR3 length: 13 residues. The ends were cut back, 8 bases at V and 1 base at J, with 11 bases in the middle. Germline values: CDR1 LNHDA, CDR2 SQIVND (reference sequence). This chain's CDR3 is CASDASGNTEAFF. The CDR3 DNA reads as TGTGCCAGTGATGCCTCGGGGAACACTGAAGCTTTCTTT.

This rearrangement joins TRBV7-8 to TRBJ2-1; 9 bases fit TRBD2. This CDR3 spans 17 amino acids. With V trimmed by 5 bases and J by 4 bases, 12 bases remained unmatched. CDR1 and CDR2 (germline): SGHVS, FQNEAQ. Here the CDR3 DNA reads TGTGCCAGCAGCCTCCTGGACCGGCGGGAGGGGTACAATGAGCAGTTCTTC. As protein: CASSLLDRREGYNEQFF.

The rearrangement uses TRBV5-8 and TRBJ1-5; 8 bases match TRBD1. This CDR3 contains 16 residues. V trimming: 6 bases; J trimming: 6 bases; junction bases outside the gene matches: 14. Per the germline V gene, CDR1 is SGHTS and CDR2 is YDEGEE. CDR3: CASTPSGTGFGQPQHF. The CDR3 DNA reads TGTGCCAGCACACCGTCCGGGACAGGTTTTGGTCAGCCCCAGCATTTT.

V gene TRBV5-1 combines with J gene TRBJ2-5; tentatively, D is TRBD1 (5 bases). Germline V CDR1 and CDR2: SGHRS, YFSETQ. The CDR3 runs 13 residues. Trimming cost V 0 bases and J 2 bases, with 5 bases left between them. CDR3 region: CASSLEGQETQYF. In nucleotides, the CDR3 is TGCGCCAGCAGCTTGGAGGGGCAAGAGACCCAGTACTTC.

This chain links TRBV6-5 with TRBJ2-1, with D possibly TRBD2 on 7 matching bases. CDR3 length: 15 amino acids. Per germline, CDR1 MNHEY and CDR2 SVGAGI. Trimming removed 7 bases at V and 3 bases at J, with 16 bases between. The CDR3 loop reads CASTDGGPNYNEQFF. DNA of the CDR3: TGTGCCAGCACCGACGGGGGGCCTAACTACAATGAGCAGTTCTTC.

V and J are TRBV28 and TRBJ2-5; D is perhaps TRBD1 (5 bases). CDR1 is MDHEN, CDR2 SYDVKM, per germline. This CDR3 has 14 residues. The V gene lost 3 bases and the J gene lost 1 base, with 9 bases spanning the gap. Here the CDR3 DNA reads TGTGCCAGCAGTTTCGGTCAGGGCCAAGAGACCCAGTACTTC. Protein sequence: CASSFGQGQETQYF.

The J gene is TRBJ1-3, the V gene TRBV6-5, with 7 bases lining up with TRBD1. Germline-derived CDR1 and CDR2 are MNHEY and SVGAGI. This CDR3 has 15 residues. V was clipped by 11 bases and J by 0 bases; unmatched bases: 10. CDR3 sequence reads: CAARKTGNSGNTIYF. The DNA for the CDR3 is TGTGCCGCAAGGAAGACAGGGAACTCTGGAAACACCATATATTTT.

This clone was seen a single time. This chain's CDR3 is CASSPLWNRLNTEAFF. The CDR3 DNA reads TGTGCCAGCTCACCACTCTGGAACAGATTGAACACTGAAGCTTTCTTT. This chain uses TRBV18 with TRBJ1-1; D unresolved. Germline-derived CDR1 and CDR2 are KGHSH and LQKENI. V was shortened by 1 base and J by 0 bases, with 12 bases between the two germline ends. This CDR3 region has 16 residues.

The CDR3 coding sequence is TGTGCCACAGCTATTGGGGCTAGCGGGAGCAATGAGCAGTTCTTC. This encodes CATAIGASGSNEQFF. The chain carries TRBV9 and TRBJ2-1; TRBD2 aligns across 10 bases. After removal of 9 bases from V and 6 bases from J, the junction contained 12 bases not matched to a gene. The CDR3 spans 15 residues. Germline CDR1 reads SGDLS; CDR2 reads YYNGEE.

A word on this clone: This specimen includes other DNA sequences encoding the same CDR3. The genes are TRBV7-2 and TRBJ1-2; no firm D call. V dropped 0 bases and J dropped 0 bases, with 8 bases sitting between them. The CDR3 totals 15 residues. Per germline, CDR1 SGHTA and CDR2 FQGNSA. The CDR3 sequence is CASSLAFRANYGYTF. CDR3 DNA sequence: TGTGCCAGCAGCTTAGCGTTCCGGGCTAACTATGGCTACACCTTC.

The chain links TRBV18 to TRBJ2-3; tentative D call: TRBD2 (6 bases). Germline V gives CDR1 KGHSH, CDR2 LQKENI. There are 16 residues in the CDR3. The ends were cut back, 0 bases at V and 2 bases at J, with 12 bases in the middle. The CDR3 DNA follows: TGTGCCAGCTCACCACCGAGGACGGGGGTCACAGATACGCAGTATTTT. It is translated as CASSPPRTGVTDTQYF.

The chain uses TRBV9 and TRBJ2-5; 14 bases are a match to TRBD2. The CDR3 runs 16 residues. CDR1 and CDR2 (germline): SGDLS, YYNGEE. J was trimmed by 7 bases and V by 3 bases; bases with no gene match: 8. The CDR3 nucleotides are TGTGCCAGCAGCGCCGGACTAGCGGGGGGACGTGGGACCCAGTACTTC. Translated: CASSAGLAGGRGTQYF.

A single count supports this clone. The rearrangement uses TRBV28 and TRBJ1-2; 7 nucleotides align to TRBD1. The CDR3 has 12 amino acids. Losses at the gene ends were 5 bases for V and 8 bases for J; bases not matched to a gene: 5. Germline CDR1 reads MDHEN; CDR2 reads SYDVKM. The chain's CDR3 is CASSLGTEGYTF. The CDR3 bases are TGTGCCAGCAGTCTCGGGACAGAAGGCTACACCTTC.

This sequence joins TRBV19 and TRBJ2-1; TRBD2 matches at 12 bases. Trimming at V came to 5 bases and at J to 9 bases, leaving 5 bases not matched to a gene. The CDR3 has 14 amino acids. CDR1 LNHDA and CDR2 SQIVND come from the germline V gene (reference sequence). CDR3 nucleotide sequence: TGTGCCAGTAGTTCCGGACTAGCGGGACTTGAGCAGTTCTTC. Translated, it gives CASSSGLAGLEQFF. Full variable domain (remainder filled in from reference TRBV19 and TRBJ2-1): DGGITQSPKYLFRKEGQNVTLSCEQNLNHDAMYWYRQDPGQGLRLIYYSQIVNDFQKGDIAEGYSVSREKKESFPLTVTSAQKNPTAFYLCASSSGLAGLEQFFGPGTRLTVL.

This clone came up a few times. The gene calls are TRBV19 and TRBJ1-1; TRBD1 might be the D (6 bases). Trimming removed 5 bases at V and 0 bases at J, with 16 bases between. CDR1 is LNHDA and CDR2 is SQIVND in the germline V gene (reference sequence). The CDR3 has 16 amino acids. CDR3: CASSLEPGHLNTEAFF. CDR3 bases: TGTGCCAGTAGTCTCGAACCGGGACACCTGAACACTGAAGCTTTCTTT.

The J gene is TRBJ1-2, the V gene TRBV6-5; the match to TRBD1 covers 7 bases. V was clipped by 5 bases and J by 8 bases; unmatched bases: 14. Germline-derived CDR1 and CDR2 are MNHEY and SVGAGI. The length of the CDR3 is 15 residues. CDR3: CASSTGTALSSGYTF. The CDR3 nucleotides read TGTGCCAGCAGTACCGGGACAGCTCTGAGTAGCGGCTACACCTTC.

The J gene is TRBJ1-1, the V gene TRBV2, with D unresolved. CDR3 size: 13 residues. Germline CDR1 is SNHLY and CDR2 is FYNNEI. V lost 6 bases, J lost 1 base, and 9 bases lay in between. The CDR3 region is CASRRAENTEAFF. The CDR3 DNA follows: TGTGCCAGCAGGCGGGCAGAGAACACTGAAGCTTTCTTT.

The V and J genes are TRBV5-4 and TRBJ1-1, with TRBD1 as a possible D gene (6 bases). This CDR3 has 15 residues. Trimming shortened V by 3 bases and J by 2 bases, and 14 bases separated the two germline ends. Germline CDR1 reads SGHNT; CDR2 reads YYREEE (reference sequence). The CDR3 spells CASSSGAPLNTEAFF. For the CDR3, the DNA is TGTGCCAGCAGCTCAGGGGCCCCATTAAACACTGAAGCTTTCTTT.